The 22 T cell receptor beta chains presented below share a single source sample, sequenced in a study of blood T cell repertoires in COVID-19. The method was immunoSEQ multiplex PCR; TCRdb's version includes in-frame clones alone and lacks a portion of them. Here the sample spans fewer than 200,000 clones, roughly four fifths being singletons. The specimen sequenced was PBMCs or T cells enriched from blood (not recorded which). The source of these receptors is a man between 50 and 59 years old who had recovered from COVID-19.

Here the CDR3 reads CASSLGPLGGPYSPLHF. Written as DNA, the CDR3 is TGTGCCAGCAGCTTAGGCCCCCTTGGCGGTCCCTATTCACCCCTCCACTTT. The V call is TRBV11-2, the J call TRBJ1-6, with D uncertain. The CDR3 has 17 residues. CDR1 and CDR2 (germline): SGHAT, FQNNGV. Trimming removed 1 base at V and 8 bases at J, with 18 bases between.

The CDR3 DNA is TGTGCCAGCAGCGTAGCGGGGGGTGGGTTCAATGAGCAGTTCTTC. This encodes CASSVAGGGFNEQFF. The V gene is TRBV9, the J gene TRBJ2-1; 7 bases line up with TRBD2. J was trimmed by 6 bases and V by 0 bases; bases with no gene match: 6. CDR1 and CDR2 (germline): SGDLS, YYNGEE. The CDR3 length is 15 residues.

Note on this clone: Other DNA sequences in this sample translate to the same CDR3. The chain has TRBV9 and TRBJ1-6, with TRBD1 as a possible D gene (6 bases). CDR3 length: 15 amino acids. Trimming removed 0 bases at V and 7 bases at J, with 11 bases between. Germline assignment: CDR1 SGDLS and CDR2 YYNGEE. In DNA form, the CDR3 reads TGTGCCAGCAGCGTAGGAGGGCAGGGGAATTCACCCCTCCACTTT. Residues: CASSVGGQGNSPLHF.

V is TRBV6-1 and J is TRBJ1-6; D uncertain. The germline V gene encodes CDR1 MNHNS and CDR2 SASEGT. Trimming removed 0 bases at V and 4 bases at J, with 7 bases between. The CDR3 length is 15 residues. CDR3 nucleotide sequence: TGTGCCAGCAGTGAAGCGTGGAGTTATAATTCACCCCTCCACTTT. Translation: CASSEAWSYNSPLHF.

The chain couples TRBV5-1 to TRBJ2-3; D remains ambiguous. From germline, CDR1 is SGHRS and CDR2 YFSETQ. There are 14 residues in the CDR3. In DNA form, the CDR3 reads TGCGCTTCCCGTGAGTCGGTGAGCACAGATACGCAGTATTTT. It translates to CASRESVSTDTQYF.

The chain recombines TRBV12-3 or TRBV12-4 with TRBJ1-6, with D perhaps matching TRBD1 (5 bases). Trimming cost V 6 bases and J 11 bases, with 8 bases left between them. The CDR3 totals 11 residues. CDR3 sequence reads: CASSRETPLHF. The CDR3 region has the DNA TGTGCCAGCAGCAGGGAAACACCCCTCCACTTT.

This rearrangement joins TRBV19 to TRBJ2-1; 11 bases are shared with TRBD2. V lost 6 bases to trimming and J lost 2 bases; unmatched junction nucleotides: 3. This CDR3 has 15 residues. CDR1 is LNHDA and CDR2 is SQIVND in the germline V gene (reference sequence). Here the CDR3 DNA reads TGTGCCAGTAGCAGTAGCGGGGGGGCCTACAATGAGCAGTTCTTC. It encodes CASSSSGGAYNEQFF.

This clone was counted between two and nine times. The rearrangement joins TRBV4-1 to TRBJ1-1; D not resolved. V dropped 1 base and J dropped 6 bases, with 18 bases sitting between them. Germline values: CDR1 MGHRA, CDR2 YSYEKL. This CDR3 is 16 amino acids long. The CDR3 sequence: CASSQGLAVRRAEAFF. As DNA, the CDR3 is TGCGCCAGCAGCCAAGGCCTAGCCGTACGCCGCGCTGAAGCTTTCTTT.

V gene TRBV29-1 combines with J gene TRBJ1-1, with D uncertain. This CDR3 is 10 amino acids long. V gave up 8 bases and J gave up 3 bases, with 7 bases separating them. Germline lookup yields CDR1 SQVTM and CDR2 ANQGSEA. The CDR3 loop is CSTSDTEAFF. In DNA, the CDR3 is TGCAGCACCTCAGACACTGAAGCTTTCTTT.

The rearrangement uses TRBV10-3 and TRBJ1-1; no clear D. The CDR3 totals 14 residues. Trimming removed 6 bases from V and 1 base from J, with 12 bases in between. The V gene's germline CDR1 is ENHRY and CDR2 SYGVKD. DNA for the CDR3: TGTGCCATCAGCCGCGGGGAGACGAACACTGAAGCTTTCTTT. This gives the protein CAISRGETNTEAFF.

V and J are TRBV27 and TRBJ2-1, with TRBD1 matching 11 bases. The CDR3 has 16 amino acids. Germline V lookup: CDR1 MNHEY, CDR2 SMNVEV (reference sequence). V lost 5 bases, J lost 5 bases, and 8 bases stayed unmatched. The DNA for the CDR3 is TGTGCCAGCAGTCCATGGGACAGGGGGGCTGACAATGAGCAGTTCTTC. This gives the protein CASSPWDRGADNEQFF.

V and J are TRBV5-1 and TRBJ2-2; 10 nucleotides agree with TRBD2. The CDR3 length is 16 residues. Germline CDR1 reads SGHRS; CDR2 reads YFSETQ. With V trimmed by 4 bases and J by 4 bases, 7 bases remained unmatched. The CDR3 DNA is TGCGCCAGCAGCACTGTAGCGGGGGGCGGCACCGGGGAGCTGTTTTTT. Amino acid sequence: CASSTVAGGGTGELFF.

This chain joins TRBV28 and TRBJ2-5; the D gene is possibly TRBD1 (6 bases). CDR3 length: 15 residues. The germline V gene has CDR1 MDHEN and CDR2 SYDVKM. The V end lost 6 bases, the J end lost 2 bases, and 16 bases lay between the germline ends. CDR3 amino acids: CASRHHRDGQETQYF. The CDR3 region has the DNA TGTGCCAGCAGACACCACAGGGACGGGCAAGAGACCCAGTACTTC.

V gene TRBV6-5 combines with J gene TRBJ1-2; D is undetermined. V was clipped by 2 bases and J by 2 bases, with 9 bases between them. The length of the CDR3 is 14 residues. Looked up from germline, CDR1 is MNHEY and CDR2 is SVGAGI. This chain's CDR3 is CASSYVAGNYGYTF. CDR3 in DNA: TGTGCCAGCAGTTACGTCGCGGGGAACTATGGCTACACCTTC.

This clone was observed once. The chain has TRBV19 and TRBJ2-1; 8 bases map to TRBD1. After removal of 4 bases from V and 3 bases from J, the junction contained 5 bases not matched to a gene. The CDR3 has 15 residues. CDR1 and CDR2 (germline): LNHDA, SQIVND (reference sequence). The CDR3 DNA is TGTGCCAGTAGTACCCGGACAGGGTTCTACAATGAGCAGTTCTTC. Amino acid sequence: CASSTRTGFYNEQFF.

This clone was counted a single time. CDR3 sequence reads: CATSQTGAPYEQYF. The CDR3, as DNA: TGTGCCACCAGCCAGACAGGAGCGCCCTACGAGCAGTACTTC. The chain uses TRBV24-1 and TRBJ2-7; a possible D gene is TRBD1 (6 bases). Trimming took 7 bases from V and 2 from J, leaving 14 bases between them. The CDR3 totals 14 residues. Germline V CDR1 and CDR2: KGHDR, SFDVKD.

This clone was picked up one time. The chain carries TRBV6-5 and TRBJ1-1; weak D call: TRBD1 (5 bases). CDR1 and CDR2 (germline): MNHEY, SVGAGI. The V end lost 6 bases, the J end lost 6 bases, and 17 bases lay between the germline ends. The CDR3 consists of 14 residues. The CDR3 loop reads CASRESGAWAEAFF. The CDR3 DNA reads TGTGCCAGCAGGGAGAGCGGGGCTTGGGCTGAAGCTTTCTTT.

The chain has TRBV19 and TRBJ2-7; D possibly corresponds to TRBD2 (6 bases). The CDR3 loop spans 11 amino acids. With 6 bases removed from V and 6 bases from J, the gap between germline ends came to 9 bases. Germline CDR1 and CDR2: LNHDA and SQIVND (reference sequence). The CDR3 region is CASRGGVEQYF. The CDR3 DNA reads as TGTGCCAGTAGAGGAGGGGTCGAGCAGTACTTC.

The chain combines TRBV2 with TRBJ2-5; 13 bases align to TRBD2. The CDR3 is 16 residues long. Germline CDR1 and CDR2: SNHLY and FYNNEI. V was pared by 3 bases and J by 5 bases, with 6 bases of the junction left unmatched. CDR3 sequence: CASSDRLAGGGETQYF. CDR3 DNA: TGTGCCAGCAGTGACCGACTAGCGGGGGGAGGTGAGACCCAGTACTTC.

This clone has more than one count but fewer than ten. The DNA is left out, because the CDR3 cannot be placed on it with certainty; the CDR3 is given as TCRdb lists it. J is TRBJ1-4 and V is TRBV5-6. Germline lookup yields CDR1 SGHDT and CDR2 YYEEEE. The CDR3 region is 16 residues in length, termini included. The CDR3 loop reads CASSFFGSRANEKLFF.

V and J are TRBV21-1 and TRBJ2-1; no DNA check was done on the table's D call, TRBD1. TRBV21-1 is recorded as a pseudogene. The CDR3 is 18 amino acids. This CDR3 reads CASSNGIGHPGSYNEQFF. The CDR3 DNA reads TGTGCCAGCAGCAATGGTATAGGACACCCCGGCTCCTACAATGAGCAGTTCTTC.

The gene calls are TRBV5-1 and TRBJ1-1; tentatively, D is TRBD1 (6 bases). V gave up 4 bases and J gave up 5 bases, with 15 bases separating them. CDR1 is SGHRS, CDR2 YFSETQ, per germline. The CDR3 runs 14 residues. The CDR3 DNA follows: TGCGCCAGCAGCACGGGACAATCCTTGACTGAAGCTTTCTTT. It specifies CASSTGQSLTEAFF.